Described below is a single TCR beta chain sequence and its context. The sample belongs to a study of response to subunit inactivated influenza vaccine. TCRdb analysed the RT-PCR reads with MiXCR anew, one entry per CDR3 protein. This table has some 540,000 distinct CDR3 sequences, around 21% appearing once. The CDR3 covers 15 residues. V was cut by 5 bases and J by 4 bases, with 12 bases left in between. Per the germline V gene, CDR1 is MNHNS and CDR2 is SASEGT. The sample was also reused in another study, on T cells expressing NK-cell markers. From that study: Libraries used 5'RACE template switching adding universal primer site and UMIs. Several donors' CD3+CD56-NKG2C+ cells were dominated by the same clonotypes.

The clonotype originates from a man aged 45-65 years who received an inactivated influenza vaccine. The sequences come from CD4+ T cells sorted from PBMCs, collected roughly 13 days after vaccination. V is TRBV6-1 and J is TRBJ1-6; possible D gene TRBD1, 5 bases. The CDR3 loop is CASSPGTEYNSPLHF. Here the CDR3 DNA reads TGTGCCAGCAGTCCCGGGACGGAGTATAATTCACCCCTCCACTTT.